This T cell receptor (beta chain) derives from a study of T cell responses to AZD1222 COVID-19 vaccine. The V gene's germline CDR1 is MGHDK and CDR2 SYGVNS. This CDR3 is 13 amino acids long. Trimming shortened V by 5 bases and J by 4 bases, and 11 bases separated the two germline ends. Here immunoSEQ multiplex PCR was the method, and the copy in TCRdb shows in-frame clones only, minus some. Of about 90,000 clones listed, around 90% are singletons. Findings and limits, study-wide: Nearly half of the spike-specific TCRs reportedly recognize variant regions that carry no mutations. Clonal diversity may have been underestimated, and the donors were mostly white British, with more females than males. Only 5 or 6 AZD1222 recipients were seropositive at baseline. Samples come after the peak T cell response, not at day 14.

Notes on this clone: What it recognizes is unknown.

The material sequenced was peripheral blood, taken on day 0 of AZD1222 vaccination. This clonotype was sampled from an adult in good health. The chain links TRBV25-1 to TRBJ1-2; tentative D call: TRBD1 (5 bases). CDR3 nucleotides: TGTGCCAGCAGTAGTCAGGGACGCTATGGCTACACCTTC. This encodes CASSSQGRYGYTF.